These 27 T cell receptor beta chains were all obtained from the same sample, sequenced in a study of CD8 T cells in ankylosing spondylitis. TCRdb analysed the 5' RACE reads with MiXCR anew, one entry per CDR3 protein. The repertoire holds about 320,000 distinct CDR3 sequences, with 11% as singletons. The sequenced sample was blood, either unsorted or a sorted T cell fraction (not recorded which). The receptor set was obtained from a female donor with ankylosing spondylitis or in good health (not recorded which).

In this sample, this clonotype turned up many times. This chain links TRBV10-3 with TRBJ1-4; D perhaps matches TRBD1 (5 bases). Trimming shortened V by 4 bases and J by 8 bases, and 11 bases separated the two germline ends. The CDR3 runs 13 residues. The germline V gene encodes CDR1 ENHRY and CDR2 SYGVKD. The CDR3 bases are TGTGCCATCAGTGCCCAGGGTAAAGAAAAACTGTTTTTT. This translates into CAISAQGKEKLFF.

This clonotype was detected many times. The chain couples TRBV20-1 to TRBJ2-1; no reliable D call. V was trimmed by 5 bases and J by 4 bases, leaving 12 bases between them. The germline V gene has CDR1 DFQATT and CDR2 SNEGSKA (reference sequence). CDR3 length: 13 amino acids. The CDR3: CSASDTDYNEQFF. The CDR3, as DNA: TGCAGTGCTTCCGATACGGATTACAATGAGCAGTTCTTC.

This clonotype was counted ten times or more. The V call is TRBV4-1, the J call TRBJ1-2; perhaps TRBD1 as D (5 bases). The CDR3 runs 14 residues. Trimming stripped 2 bases from V and 4 bases from J, with 11 bases between. Per germline, CDR1 MGHRA and CDR2 YSYEKL. The CDR3 DNA is TGCGCCAGCAGCCAAAGTTTCGACAGCTATGGCTACACCTTC. Its translation is CASSQSFDSYGYTF.

In its sample, this clonotype was seen many times. The chain uses TRBV12-3 or TRBV12-4 and TRBJ2-7; 8 positions agree with TRBD2. With V trimmed by 1 base and J by 2 bases, 4 bases remained unmatched. The CDR3 spans 15 residues. The CDR3 reads CASSLGSGGPYEQYF. CDR3 nucleotide sequence: TGTGCCAGCAGTTTAGGGAGCGGGGGTCCCTACGAGCAGTACTTC.

This clonotype has ten or more counts. J is TRBJ1-5 and V is TRBV20-1; 8 bases agree with TRBD1. CDR1 and CDR2 (germline): DFQATT, SNEGSKA (reference sequence). V lost 5 bases to trimming and J lost 3 bases; unmatched junction nucleotides: 9. The CDR3 length is 15 residues. DNA of the CDR3: TGCAGTGCTCCGCCGGGGACAGGAGTCAATCAGCCCCAGCATTTT. It encodes CSAPPGTGVNQPQHF.

Comments on this clonotype: The junction departs from the called germline gene at one end, perhaps through a read error. The chain is built from TRBV5-1 and TRBJ1-1; no clear D. The CDR3 runs to 13 residues. Germline V gene sequence: CDR1 SGHRS, CDR2 YFSETQ. The DNA for the CDR3 is TGCTCCAGCAGCTTAGGTCAGAACACTGAAGCTTTCTTT. As protein: CSSSLGQNTEAFF.

V gene TRBV3-1 combines with J gene TRBJ2-5; D not resolved. This CDR3 contains 12 residues. CDR1 and CDR2 (germline): LGHDT, YNNKEL (reference sequence). The V and J ends lost 4 bases and 4 bases respectively, with 7 bases between them. The DNA for the CDR3 is TGTGCCAGCAGCCCAGCTGCAGAGACCCAGTACTTC. Protein sequence: CASSPAAETQYF.

V and J are TRBV6-4 and TRBJ1-1; D uncertain. CDR1 is MRHNA, CDR2 SNTAGT, per germline. The CDR3 sequence is 13 residues long. Deletions cut 5 bases from V and 7 bases from J, with 14 bases between. The CDR3 DNA reads as TGTGCCAGCAGTCCCGGTGGTCTAGGTGAAGCTTTCTTT. Its protein product is CASSPGGLGEAFF.

This clonotype was seen ten or more times. The rearrangement joins TRBV20-1 to TRBJ2-2, with 9 bases that match TRBD1. Germline V gives CDR1 DFQATT, CDR2 SNEGSKA (reference sequence). The CDR3 spans 14 residues. V lost 6 bases and J lost 7; bases outside the gene matches: 9. The CDR3 reads CSARDRVRYGELFF. As DNA, the CDR3 is TGCAGTGCCAGGGACAGGGTCCGGTACGGGGAGCTGTTTTTT.

This clonotype was counted at least ten times. The rearrangement joins TRBV24-1 to TRBJ2-5, with no clear D. Germline CDR1 is KGHDR and CDR2 is SFDVKD. This CDR3 has 15 amino acids. V was pared by 4 bases and J by 1 base, with 12 bases between. The CDR3 bases are TGTGCCACCAGTGAAGCAGAACGCTTCCAAGAGACCCAGTACTTC. Translated: CATSEAERFQETQYF.

This clonotype appeared a single time. This chain links TRBV2 with TRBJ1-1, with D uncertain. CDR3 length: 15 residues. V dropped 2 bases and J dropped 4 bases, with 14 bases sitting between them. CDR1 and CDR2 from the germline V gene are SNHLY and FYNNEI. This CDR3 reads CASSETDQVGTEAFF. CDR3 in DNA: TGTGCCAGCAGTGAAACGGATCAGGTTGGCACTGAAGCTTTCTTT.

The table lists this clonotype with a few counts. The CDR3, as DNA: TGTGCCAGCAGCCCTACTCCCGGGAGGGGGACTTACAATGAGCAGTTCTTC. Amino acid sequence: CASSPTPGRGTYNEQFF. The V call is TRBV3-1, the J call TRBJ2-1; 8 bases are a match to TRBD2. CDR1 and CDR2 from the germline V gene are LGHDT and YNNKEL (reference sequence). J was trimmed by 4 bases and V by 4 bases; bases with no gene match: 12. This CDR3 has 17 amino acids.

This clonotype was counted at least ten times. This chain links TRBV20-1 with TRBJ2-2, with a weak D call TRBD2 (6 bases). This CDR3 has 14 residues. The V gene's germline CDR1 is DFQATT and CDR2 SNEGSKA (reference sequence). Trimming stripped 2 bases from V and 2 bases from J, with 9 bases between. CDR3 residues: CSARLAVNTGELFF. The CDR3 DNA follows: TGCAGTGCTAGATTAGCGGTTAACACCGGGGAGCTGTTTTTT.

The chain has TRBV7-2 and TRBJ2-1; D gene ambiguous. The CDR3 runs to 13 residues. Germline V gene data show CDR1 as SGHTA and CDR2 as FQGNSA. V dropped 1 base and J dropped 12 bases, with 13 bases sitting between them. CDR3 sequence: CASSLGVRLVQFF. Here the CDR3 DNA reads TGTGCCAGCAGCTTAGGCGTCAGGTTAGTGCAGTTCTTC.

V and J are TRBV7-2 and TRBJ2-5; D gene uncertain. CDR1 and CDR2 from the germline V gene are SGHTA and FQGNSA. The CDR3 extends over 16 amino acids. Between the trimmed V and J ends, which lost 2 bases and 0 bases, there was a span of 13 bases. CDR3 loop: CASSLLKRPYQETQYF. The CDR3 DNA reads as TGTGCCAGCAGCTTATTGAAGCGCCCGTACCAAGAGACCCAGTACTTC. The variable domain in full, with the rest retrieved from reference TRBV7-2 and TRBJ2-5, is GAGVSQSPSNKVTEKGKDVELRCDPISGHTALYWYRQSLGQGLEFLIYFQGNSAPDKSGLPSDRFSAERTGGSVSTLTIQRTQQEDSAVYLCASSLLKRPYQETQYFGPGTRLLVL.

The sample holds a few counts of this clonotype. The chain joins TRBV7-9 to TRBJ2-3; no clear D. The length of the CDR3 is 13 residues. Trimming took 5 bases from V and 8 from J, leaving 14 bases between them. Germline-derived CDR1 and CDR2 are SEHNR and FQNEAQ (reference sequence). The CDR3 reads CASSRDPPSTQYF. CDR3 nucleotide sequence: TGTGCCAGCAGCCGTGACCCCCCCAGTACGCAGTATTTT.

This chain connects TRBV12-3 or TRBV12-4 to TRBJ2-1, with 9 nucleotides matching TRBD2. The CDR3 totals 14 residues. Trimming at V came to 2 bases and at J to 8 bases, leaving 4 bases not matched to a gene. The CDR3 reads CASSLRREGDEQFF. The CDR3 coding sequence is TGTGCCAGCAGTTTAAGGCGGGAGGGGGATGAGCAGTTCTTC.

This clonotype showed up many times. The chain employs TRBV7-8 and TRBJ2-2, with D maybe TRBD1 (6 bases). V dropped 4 bases and J dropped 3 bases, with 12 bases sitting between them. Germline V lookup: CDR1 SGHVS, CDR2 FQNEAQ. This CDR3 has 15 residues. CDR3 loop: CASSSTGIDTGELFF. Written as DNA, the CDR3 is TGTGCCAGCAGCTCGACAGGAATTGACACCGGGGAGCTGTTTTTT.

This clonotype appeared many times. This chain links TRBV28 with TRBJ1-2; D not resolved. Trimming pared 1 base from V and 7 bases from J, leaving 13 bases between. The CDR3 extends over 14 amino acids. In germline, CDR1 is MDHEN, CDR2 SYDVKM. The CDR3 spells CASSLFQVVGGYTF. CDR3 in DNA: TGTGCCAGCAGTTTATTTCAGGTAGTGGGTGGCTACACCTTC.

This clonotype was seen ten or more times. Written as DNA, the CDR3 is TGCGCCAGCAGCCAAGCGGGGGGTAATTACGAGCAGTACTTC. This translates into CASSQAGGNYEQYF. V usage is TRBV4-1 and J usage is TRBJ2-7, with 7 bases matching TRBD2. In germline, CDR1 is MGHRA, CDR2 YSYEKL. This CDR3 has 14 amino acids. The J segment lost 4 bases and the V segment lost 1 base, leaving 4 bases of the junction unmatched.

The rearrangement uses TRBV5-1 and TRBJ1-4; 8 positions match TRBD1. The germline CDR1 and CDR2 sequences are SGHRS and YFSETQ. The CDR3 is 16 amino acids. V shed 0 bases and J 7 bases; nucleotides not matched to a gene: 8. CDR3 loop: CASSLVQGAGGEKLFF. In DNA, the CDR3 is TGCGCCAGCAGCTTGGTTCAGGGGGCCGGTGGTGAAAAACTGTTTTTT.

This clonotype was observed at least ten times. The chain combines TRBV9 with TRBJ2-1, with TRBD1 matching over 8 bases. Germline V gene sequence: CDR1 SGDLS, CDR2 YYNGEE. V shed 0 bases, J shed 7 bases, and the junction held 9 bases outside the gene matches. This CDR3 has 16 amino acids. CDR3 nucleotide sequence: TGTGCCAGCAGCGTAGCCATGGGGACAGGCATTAATGAGCAGTTCTTC. Amino acid sequence: CASSVAMGTGINEQFF. Combining the CDR3 with reference TRBV9 and TRBJ2-1 gives the whole variable domain DSGVTQTPKHLITATGQRVTLRCSPRSGDLSVYWYQQSLDQGLQFLIQYYNGEERAKGNILERFSAQQFPDLHSELNLSSLELGDSALYFCASSVAMGTGINEQFFGPGTRLTVL.

This clonotype has more than one count but fewer than ten. The chain uses TRBV5-1 and TRBJ2-5, with 7 bases lining up with TRBD2. Looked up from germline, CDR1 is SGHRS and CDR2 is YFSETQ. The V gene end was trimmed by 0 bases and the J gene end by 4 bases; junction bases not matched to a gene: 9. This CDR3 is 16 amino acids long. The DNA for the CDR3 is TGCGCCAGCAGCTTGGCCTTAAGCGGGGTAGGAGAGACCCAGTACTTC. Translating it yields CASSLALSGVGETQYF.

Only a few counts were recorded for this clonotype. This chain connects TRBV18 to TRBJ2-1, with 9 bases lining up with TRBD1. CDR1 is KGHSH, CDR2 LQKENI, per germline. Trimming removed 2 bases from V and 6 bases from J; junction bases left unmatched: 11. This CDR3 is built from 17 residues. CDR3 amino acids: CASSPGQGSGTPNEQFF. Here the CDR3 DNA reads TGTGCCAGCTCACCAGGACAGGGGAGCGGGACGCCCAATGAGCAGTTCTTC.

This clonotype has ten or more counts. V is TRBV7-6 and J is TRBJ1-5; D gene unclear. This CDR3 is built from 15 residues. Germline CDR1 SGHVS, CDR2 FNYEAQ. Trimming left V 0 bases short and J 7 bases short, with 13 bases between. The CDR3 DNA is TGTGCCAGCAGCTTAGCGGCGGGGATAGGACAGCCCCAGCATTTT. Residues: CASSLAAGIGQPQHF. Using reference TRBV7-6 and TRBJ1-5 for the parts outside the CDR3, the full variable domain is GAGVSQSPRYKVTKRGQDVALRCDPISGHVSLYWYRQALGQGPEFLTYFNYEAQQDKSGLPNDRFSAERPEGSISTLTIQRTEQRDSAMYRCASSLAAGIGQPQHFGDGTRLSIL.

This clonotype showed up many times. CDR3 residues: CASSPTGGNTEAFF. CDR3 bases: TGTGCCAGCTCACCGACGGGGGGGAACACTGAAGCTTTCTTT. The genes are TRBV18 and TRBJ1-1; D is perhaps TRBD1 (5 bases). The CDR3 is 14 amino acids. V dropped 3 bases and J dropped 1 base, with 9 bases sitting between them. Per the germline V gene, CDR1 is KGHSH and CDR2 is LQKENI.

In this sample, this clonotype turned up many times. The CDR3 sequence is CASSVERQAYEQYF. DNA for the CDR3: TGTGCCAGCAGTGTCGAGAGACAGGCCTACGAGCAGTACTTC. This chain connects TRBV6-1 to TRBJ2-7; a possible D gene is TRBD1 (6 bases). Germline CDR1 is MNHNS and CDR2 is SASEGT. CDR3 length: 14 residues. The V gene lost 4 bases and the J gene lost 2 bases, with 12 bases spanning the gap.